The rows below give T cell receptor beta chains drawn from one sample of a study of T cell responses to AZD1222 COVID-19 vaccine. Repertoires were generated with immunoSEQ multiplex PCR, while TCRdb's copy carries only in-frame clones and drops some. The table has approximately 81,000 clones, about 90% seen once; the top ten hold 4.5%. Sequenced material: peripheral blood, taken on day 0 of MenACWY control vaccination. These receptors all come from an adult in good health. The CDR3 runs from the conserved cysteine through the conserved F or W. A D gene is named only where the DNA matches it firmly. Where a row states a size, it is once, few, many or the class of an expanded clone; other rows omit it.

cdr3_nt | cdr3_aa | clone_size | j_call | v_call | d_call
TGTGCCTGGACGCTCGACACTAGCGGGTACACTGAGCAGTTCTTC | CAWTLDTSGYTEQFF | . | TRBJ2-1 | TRBV30 | TRBD2
TGTGCCAGCAGCCCCGTGACAGGGGGCCATCAGCCCCAGCATTTT | CASSPVTGGHQPQHF | . | TRBJ1-5 | TRBV9 | TRBD1
TGTGCCAGCAGTGAGGAAACAGCCTACGAGCAGTACTTC | CASSEETAYEQYF | . | TRBJ2-7 | TRBV6-1 | .
TGCAGCGTACGGACAGGGAGGGAGACCCAGTACTTC | CSVRTGRETQYF | . | TRBJ2-5 | TRBV29-1 | TRBD1
TGTGCCAGCAGCCAGGGCAGGGGGCGGAATCAGCCCCAGCATTTT | CASSQGRGRNQPQHF | . | TRBJ1-5 | TRBV13 | TRBD1
TGTGCCTGCTTTGGGGGCAGGGAAGCGTCACCCCTCCACTTT | CACFGGREASPLHF | . | TRBJ1-6 | TRBV30 | .
TGTGCCAGCAGCCACTTGGGGCAGCCCCAGCATTTT | CASSHLGQPQHF | . | TRBJ1-5 | TRBV5-5 | .
TGTGCCAGCAGCTCTAGACAGCCTAATGAAAAACTGTTTTTT | CASSSRQPNEKLFF | . | TRBJ1-4 | TRBV5-8 | .
TGTGCCAGCTCACCATGGGAGGGGGGGACGGCAGATACGCAGTATTTT | CASSPWEGGTADTQYF | . | TRBJ2-3 | TRBV18 | .
TGTGCCAGCAGCTTGGCGGGGACAGGGGGCTACGAGCAGTACTTC | CASSLAGTGGYEQYF | . | TRBJ2-7 | TRBV5-4 | TRBD1
TGTGCCAGCAGCGAAAAAGGCGGGAGGAACACCGGGGAGCTGTTTTTT | CASSEKGGRNTGELFF | few | TRBJ2-2 | TRBV7-9 | TRBD2
TGTGCCAGCGAGAGCGGGAGGCGGGGGGATGAGCAGTTCTTC | CASESGRRGDEQFF | . | TRBJ2-1 | TRBV2 | TRBD2
TGTGCCTGCGAGGGAGCAAGGCAGCCCCAGCATTTT | CACEGARQPQHF | . | TRBJ1-5 | TRBV30 | .
TGTGCCTGGAGTGTCAGCGGGGTAAGGCAGTTCTTC | CAWSVSGVRQFF | . | TRBJ2-1 | TRBV30 | TRBD2
TGTGCCAGTATAAGGACAACGGCTAGCAATCAGCCCCAGCATTTT | CASIRTTASNQPQHF | once | TRBJ1-5 | TRBV19 | .
TGTGCCAGCAGCCGTCTAGCGGGCGACACCTACAATGAGCAGTTCTTC | CASSRLAGDTYNEQFF | . | TRBJ2-1 | TRBV7-2 | TRBD2
TGTGCCAGCAGTACCGCCGAGGTTTGGTACGAGCAGTACTTC | CASSTAEVWYEQYF | . | TRBJ2-7 | TRBV6-2/TRBV6-3 | .
TGTGCCAGCAGCCGGACAGGAAACTATGGCTACACCTTC | CASSRTGNYGYTF | . | TRBJ1-2 | TRBV3-1/TRBV3-2 | TRBD1
TGTGCCAGCAGTTACCCCGGTTCAGGGATGAACACTGAAGCTTTCTTT | CASSYPGSGMNTEAFF | . | TRBJ1-1 | TRBV6-2/TRBV6-3 | .
TGTGCCAGTAGCCCTACGGGACAGATTGAAGCTTTCTTT | CASSPTGQIEAFF | . | TRBJ1-1 | TRBV19 | TRBD1
TGTGCCAGCAGCTTAGTTCCTGACACTGAAGCTTTCTTT | CASSLVPDTEAFF | few | TRBJ1-1 | TRBV11-3 | .
TGTGCCACCAGCACTAGCCTAGGAACCCGGGAGCTGTTTTTT | CATSTSLGTRELFF | . | TRBJ2-2 | TRBV15 | .
TGCGCCAGCAGTGCGGCACAAGAGACCCAGTACTTC | CASSAAQETQYF | . | TRBJ2-5 | TRBV10-2 | .
TGTGCCAGTAGGGGACAGACAAACAATTCACCCCTCCACTTT | CASRGQTNNSPLHF | . | TRBJ1-6 | TRBV7-9 | TRBD1
TGTGCCAGCAGTGAAGGCCCCACGAAGCCCCAGCATTTT | CASSEGPTKPQHF | . | TRBJ1-5 | TRBV6-1 | .
TGTGCCAGCAGCTTCCTAGCCGGTCCCTCCGAGCAGTACTTC | CASSFLAGPSEQYF | . | TRBJ2-7 | TRBV5-5 | .
TGCGCCAGCAGCTTGGAAGGGGGCACTGAAGCTTTCTTT | CASSLEGGTEAFF | . | TRBJ1-1 | TRBV5-1 | .
TGTGCCAGCAGCAGGGGGGAGAACACTGAAGCTTTCTTT | CASSRGENTEAFF | . | TRBJ1-1 | TRBV12-3/TRBV12-4 | TRBD1
TGTGCCAGCAGTTACGACAAGGGGCTGGGCTACACCTTC | CASSYDKGLGYTF | few | TRBJ1-2 | TRBV6-2/TRBV6-3 | .
TGTGCCAGCAGGCCTGGGACTAGCAGGACAGATACGCAGTATTTT | CASRPGTSRTDTQYF | . | TRBJ2-3 | TRBV5-4 | TRBD2
TGTGCCAGCAGTGAAATCCGGGGGTTTTCACTTGATTACGAGCAGTACTTC | CASSEIRGFSLDYEQYF | . | TRBJ2-7 | TRBV2 | .
TGTGCCAGCAGCCTAGAACAGGGGGGCGCTTTCTTT | CASSLEQGGAFF | . | TRBJ1-1 | TRBV9 | TRBD1
TGTGCCAGCAGCGTAGGGGAGTCGGCTGGAAACACCATATATTTT | CASSVGESAGNTIYF | . | TRBJ1-3 | TRBV9 | .
TGTGCCAGCGCCCCTGGGCCTGGCTATGGCTACACCTTC | CASAPGPGYGYTF | . | TRBJ1-2 | TRBV6-5 | .
TGTGCCAGCAGTGAAGAGGGTCTAAAGGGCAATCAGCCCCAGCATTTT | CASSEEGLKGNQPQHF | . | TRBJ1-5 | TRBV6-1 | .
TGTGCCAGCAGTGAAGTAGGCAGCGGAGGCTACACCTTC | CASSEVGSGGYTF | . | TRBJ1-2 | TRBV2 | .
TGTGCCAGCAGCTTGGTCCTAGCGGGGAATGAGCAGTTCTTC | CASSLVLAGNEQFF | . | TRBJ2-1 | TRBV5-4 | TRBD2
TGTGCCAGCAGCCAGACGGGACGAAACACCGGGGAGCTGTTTTTT | CASSQTGRNTGELFF | . | TRBJ2-2 | TRBV3-1/TRBV3-2 | .
TGTGCCAGTAGGCCTCACCTCCGGGAAACTGAAGCTTTCTTT | CASRPHLRETEAFF | . | TRBJ1-1 | TRBV19 | .
TGTGCCATCCCAGGAGGGACAGGGGGAGCTCATGGCTACACCTTC | CAIPGGTGGAHGYTF | . | TRBJ1-2 | TRBV10-3 | TRBD1
TGTGCCAGCAGCCCCATAGCGGGACCCACCAGGACAGATACGCAGTATTTT | CASSPIAGPTRTDTQYF | . | TRBJ2-3 | TRBV3-1/TRBV3-2 | TRBD2
TGTGCCAGCAGTTACTCTGGACAGTCAGGCCAAGCTTTCTTT | CASSYSGQSGQAFF | . | TRBJ1-1 | TRBV6-5 | .
TGTGCCAGCAGCTTGGGACCGAATAGCAATCAGCCCCAGCATTTT | CASSLGPNSNQPQHF | . | TRBJ1-5 | TRBV5-8 | .
TGTGCCAGCAGCTTAGATTATAGGCAAACGGAGACCCAGTACTTC | CASSLDYRQTETQYF | . | TRBJ2-5 | TRBV11-2 | .
TGTGCCAGCAGTTACCGACCTGAGACCCAGTACTTC | CASSYRPETQYF | . | TRBJ2-5 | TRBV6-2/TRBV6-3 | .
TGTGCCAGTGCACCAAAGGGACAGACAGCTTTCTTT | CASAPKGQTAFF | . | TRBJ1-1 | TRBV19 | TRBD1
TGTGCCAGCAGCGGGGGAGACAGGGCAGGTCAGCCCCAGCATTTT | CASSGGDRAGQPQHF | . | TRBJ1-5 | TRBV2 | TRBD1
TGTGCCAGTTCCGGGGAACAGCGCACTGAAGCTTTCTTT | CASSGEQRTEAFF | . | TRBJ1-1 | TRBV6-5 | .
TGTGCCAGCAGGCCCCTTGGTAGCAATCAGCCCCAGCATTTT | CASRPLGSNQPQHF | few | TRBJ1-5 | TRBV28 | .
TGTGCCAGCAGTTTCGATGTGGCACTGAATCAGCCCCAGCATTTT | CASSFDVALNQPQHF | . | TRBJ1-5 | TRBV28 | .
TGTGCCAGCAGCGTAGGGGTTGGGGGACAGATTAATTCACCCCTCCACTTT | CASSVGVGGQINSPLHF | . | TRBJ1-6 | TRBV9 | TRBD1
TGTGCCACCAGTGACCCCGATGGGGGCGCAGATACGCAGTATTTT | CATSDPDGGADTQYF | . | TRBJ2-3 | TRBV24-1 | .
TGTGCCAGCAGCCCCCGGGACCGCCGTGAACTGTTTTTT | CASSPRDRRELFF | . | TRBJ1-4 | TRBV11-2 | .
TGTGCCAGCAGCTTAGGGTGGCGGGAAGAGGTAAACTTC | CASSLGWREEVNF | . | TRBJ2-7 | TRBV7-9 | .
TGTGCCAGCAGCCAAGGGGACACACCCAATGAGCAGTTCTTC | CASSQGDTPNEQFF | . | TRBJ2-1 | TRBV3-1/TRBV3-2 | .
TGTGCCTGGAAGTTCCCTATCACTGAAGCTTTCTTT | CAWKFPITEAFF | . | TRBJ1-1 | TRBV30 | .
TGTGCCAGCAGCCAAGGGGGGGCAGGGAATTCACCCCTCCACTTT | CASSQGGAGNSPLHF | . | TRBJ1-6 | TRBV3-1/TRBV3-2 | .
TGTGCCAGCAGCGTAGGGGGGTCCACTGAAGCTTTCTTT | CASSVGGSTEAFF | . | TRBJ1-1 | TRBV9 | .